These T cell receptor beta chains were read from a single sample in a study of post-analysis software for immune sequencing data. In TCRdb, the PCR reads were re-called with MiXCR into one record per CDR3 protein. The table has hundreds of thousands of distinct CDR3 sequences, 53% seen once. Sequencing was performed on blood. These receptors were obtained from a girl aged 10 to 17 with multiple sclerosis. Both conserved end residues are part of each CDR3.

V gene,J gene,CDR3 protein
TRBV5-5,TRBJ2-7,CASSLAPGGISYEQYF
TRBV20-1,TRBJ2-5,CSARDDSQETQYF
TRBV10-3,TRBJ2-5,CAISEIRQETQYF
TRBV9,TRBJ1-2,CASSVELDRGYGYTF
TRBV20-1,TRBJ2-7,CSARGRGEGYEQYF
TRBV18,TRBJ2-1,CASSPKLSSGIYNEQFF
TRBV12-3/TRBV12-4,TRBJ2-6,CASSFEGAGTSGANVLTF
TRBV6-5,TRBJ2-5,CASKRTGTLGETQYF
TRBV29-1,TRBJ1-1,CSAEGGTEAFF
TRBV20-1,TRBJ2-3,CSARGPNGHPTEDTQYF
TRBV6-4,TRBJ2-3,CASRGTGVSTDTQYF
TRBV6-5,TRBJ1-6,CASSYYGQGGSPLHF
TRBV12-5,TRBJ2-1,CASGLVLGRGLAYNEQFF
TRBV12-3/TRBV12-4,TRBJ2-7,CASVNYEQYF
TRBV5-1,-,CASSLPGSREQYF
TRBV7-6,TRBJ2-1,CASSLLGDDEQFF
TRBV20-1,TRBJ1-4,CSARDPYRGFEKLFF
TRBV6-5,TRBJ2-7,CASSYSRLAGGVNLVEQYF
TRBV15,TRBJ1-2,CATSTLPGSGTGIDYGYTF
TRBV20-1,TRBJ2-3,CSATKAGSTDTQYF
TRBV10-2,TRBJ2-7,CASSGINEEQYF
TRBV12-3/TRBV12-4,TRBJ2-7,CASSRRGQSTYEQYF
TRBV7-9,TRBJ1-1,CASSLTGLVAFF
TRBV4-1,TRBJ1-1,CASSHDGSRNTEAFF
TRBV6-5,TRBJ2-5,CASSYSSPGGEQYF
TRBV7-9,TRBJ2-3,CASSFPTQYF
TRBV10-3,TRBJ2-1,CAISGTGVSGEQFF
TRBV4-2,TRBJ2-3,CASSQGASGRAVGTDTQYF
TRBV7-9,TRBJ2-3,CASSLLGRDRGDTQYF
TRBV7-3,TRBJ2-1,CASSVKPGQSEQFF
TRBV5-1,TRBJ1-2,CASSQGTGGAVFGYTF
TRBV20-1,TRBJ2-1,CSARDSPNNEQFF
TRBV2,TRBJ2-7,CASEVAWSYEQYF
TRBV7-2,TRBJ2-1,CASSLGIGRMYNEQFF
TRBV20-1,TRBJ2-7,CSARRTSGIYEQYF
TRBV6-5,TRBJ1-5,CASSRGDSNQPQHF
TRBV3-1,TRBJ2-1,CASNLAGGPNEQFF